The clone carrying this TCR beta chain occurred a few times. The V gene's germline CDR1 is SGHTA and CDR2 FQGTGA. CDR3 size: 15 residues. The trim removed 4 bases at V and 6 bases at J, leaving 9 bases unmatched. This sample was taken from a study of type 1 regulatory T cells. Looking at the study overall: An in vitro protocol generated T-allo10, a Tr1-enriched, alloantigen-specific CD4 T cell product.

In TCRdb, the reads were re-called with MiXCR into one record per CDR3 protein. Of about 100,000 distinct CDR3 sequences in the sample, roughly 28% were seen once. The receptor comes from a human donor in good health. The V gene is TRBV7-3, the J gene TRBJ2-1; 7 bases map to TRBD2. The sample taken for sequencing was CD4+ T cells, either the whole sample or a sorted fraction (not recorded which). CDR3 DNA sequence: TGTGCCAGCAGCTCCGGGCGGTCGGGGGGCAATGAGCAGTTCTTC. Translated, it gives CASSSGRSGGNEQFF.